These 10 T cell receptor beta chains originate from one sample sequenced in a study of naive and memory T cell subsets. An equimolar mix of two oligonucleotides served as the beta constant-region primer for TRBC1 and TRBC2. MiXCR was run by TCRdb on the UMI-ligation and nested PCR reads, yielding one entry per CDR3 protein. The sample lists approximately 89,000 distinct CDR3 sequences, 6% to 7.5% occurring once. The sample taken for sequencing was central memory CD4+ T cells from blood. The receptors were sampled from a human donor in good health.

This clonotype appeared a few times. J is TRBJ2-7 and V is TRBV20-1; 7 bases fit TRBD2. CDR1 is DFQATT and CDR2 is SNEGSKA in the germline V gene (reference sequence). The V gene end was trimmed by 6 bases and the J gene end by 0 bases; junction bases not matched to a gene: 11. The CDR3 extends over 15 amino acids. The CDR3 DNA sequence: TGCAGTGCATCAATCCGGGACTACACCTCCTACGAGCAGTACTTC. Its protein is CSASIRDYTSYEQYF.

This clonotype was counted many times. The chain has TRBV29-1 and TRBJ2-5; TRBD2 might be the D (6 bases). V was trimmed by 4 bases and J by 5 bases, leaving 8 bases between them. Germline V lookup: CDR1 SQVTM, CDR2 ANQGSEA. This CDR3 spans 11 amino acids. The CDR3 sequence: CSVGAGETQYF. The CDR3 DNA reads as TGCAGCGTTGGGGCGGGGGAGACCCAGTACTTC.

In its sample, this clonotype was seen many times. The CDR3 DNA follows: TGTGCCAGCAGCCCCGGAGGGGCACAAGGGTCCTCGCAGTTCTTC. Its protein is CASSPGGAQGSSQFF. The rearrangement links TRBV7-7 to TRBJ2-1; tentative D call: TRBD2 (6 bases). Germline V lookup: CDR1 SSHAT, CDR2 FNYEAQ (reference sequence). Trimming took 5 bases from V and 12 from J, leaving 23 bases between them. This CDR3 has 15 residues.

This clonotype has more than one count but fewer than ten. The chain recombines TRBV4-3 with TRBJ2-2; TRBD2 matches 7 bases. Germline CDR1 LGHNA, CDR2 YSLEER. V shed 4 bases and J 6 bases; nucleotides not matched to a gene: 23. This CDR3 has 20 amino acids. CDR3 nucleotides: TGCGCCAGCAGCCCGAGAAATATGGCTTGGGAGCGGGAAGGGGCCGGGGAGCTGTTTTTT. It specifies CASSPRNMAWEREGAGELFF.

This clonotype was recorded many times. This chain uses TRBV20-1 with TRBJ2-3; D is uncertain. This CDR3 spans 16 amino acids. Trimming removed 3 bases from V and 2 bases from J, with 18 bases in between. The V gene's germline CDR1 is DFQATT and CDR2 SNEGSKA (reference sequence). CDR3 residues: CSASPARRKNTDTQYF. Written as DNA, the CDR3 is TGCAGTGCTAGTCCCGCTAGGCGGAAAAACACAGATACGCAGTATTTT.

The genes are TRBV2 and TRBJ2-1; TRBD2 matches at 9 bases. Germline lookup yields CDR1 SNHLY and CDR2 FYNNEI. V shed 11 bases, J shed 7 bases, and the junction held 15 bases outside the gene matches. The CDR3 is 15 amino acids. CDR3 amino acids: CAHRGRLADGNEQFF. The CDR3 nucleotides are TGTGCCCACAGAGGGCGACTAGCGGATGGTAATGAGCAGTTCTTC.

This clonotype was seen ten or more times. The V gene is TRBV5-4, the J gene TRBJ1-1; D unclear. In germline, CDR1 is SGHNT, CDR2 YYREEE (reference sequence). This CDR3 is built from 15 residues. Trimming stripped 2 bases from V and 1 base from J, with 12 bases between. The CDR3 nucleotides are TGTGCCAGCAGCTTCGAATCTGGAGGGAACACTGAAGCTTTCTTT. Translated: CASSFESGGNTEAFF.

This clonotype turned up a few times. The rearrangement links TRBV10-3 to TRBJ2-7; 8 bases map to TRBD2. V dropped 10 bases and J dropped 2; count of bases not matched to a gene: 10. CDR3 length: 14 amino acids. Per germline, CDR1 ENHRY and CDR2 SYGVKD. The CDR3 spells CATWPGGAPYEQYF. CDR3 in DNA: TGTGCCACCTGGCCGGGGGGGGCTCCCTACGAGCAGTACTTC.

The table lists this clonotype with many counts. The DNA of the CDR3 is TGTGCCAGCAGCTCCAGTCCATACAGGGAAGCTGAAGCTTTCTTT. It translates to CASSSSPYREAEAFF. The chain combines TRBV7-8 with TRBJ1-1; tentatively, D is TRBD1 (6 bases). The CDR3 runs 15 residues. CDR1 SGHVS and CDR2 FQNEAQ come from the germline V gene. V lost 4 bases and J 6 bases, leaving 18 bases between the germline ends.

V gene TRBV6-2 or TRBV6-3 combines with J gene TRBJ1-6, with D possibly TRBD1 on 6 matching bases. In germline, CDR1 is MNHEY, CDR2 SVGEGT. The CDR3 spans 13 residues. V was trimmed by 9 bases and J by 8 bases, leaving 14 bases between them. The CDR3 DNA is TGTGCCAGTTCGACAGGTTTGCATTCACCCCTCCACTTT. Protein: CASSTGLHSPLHF.